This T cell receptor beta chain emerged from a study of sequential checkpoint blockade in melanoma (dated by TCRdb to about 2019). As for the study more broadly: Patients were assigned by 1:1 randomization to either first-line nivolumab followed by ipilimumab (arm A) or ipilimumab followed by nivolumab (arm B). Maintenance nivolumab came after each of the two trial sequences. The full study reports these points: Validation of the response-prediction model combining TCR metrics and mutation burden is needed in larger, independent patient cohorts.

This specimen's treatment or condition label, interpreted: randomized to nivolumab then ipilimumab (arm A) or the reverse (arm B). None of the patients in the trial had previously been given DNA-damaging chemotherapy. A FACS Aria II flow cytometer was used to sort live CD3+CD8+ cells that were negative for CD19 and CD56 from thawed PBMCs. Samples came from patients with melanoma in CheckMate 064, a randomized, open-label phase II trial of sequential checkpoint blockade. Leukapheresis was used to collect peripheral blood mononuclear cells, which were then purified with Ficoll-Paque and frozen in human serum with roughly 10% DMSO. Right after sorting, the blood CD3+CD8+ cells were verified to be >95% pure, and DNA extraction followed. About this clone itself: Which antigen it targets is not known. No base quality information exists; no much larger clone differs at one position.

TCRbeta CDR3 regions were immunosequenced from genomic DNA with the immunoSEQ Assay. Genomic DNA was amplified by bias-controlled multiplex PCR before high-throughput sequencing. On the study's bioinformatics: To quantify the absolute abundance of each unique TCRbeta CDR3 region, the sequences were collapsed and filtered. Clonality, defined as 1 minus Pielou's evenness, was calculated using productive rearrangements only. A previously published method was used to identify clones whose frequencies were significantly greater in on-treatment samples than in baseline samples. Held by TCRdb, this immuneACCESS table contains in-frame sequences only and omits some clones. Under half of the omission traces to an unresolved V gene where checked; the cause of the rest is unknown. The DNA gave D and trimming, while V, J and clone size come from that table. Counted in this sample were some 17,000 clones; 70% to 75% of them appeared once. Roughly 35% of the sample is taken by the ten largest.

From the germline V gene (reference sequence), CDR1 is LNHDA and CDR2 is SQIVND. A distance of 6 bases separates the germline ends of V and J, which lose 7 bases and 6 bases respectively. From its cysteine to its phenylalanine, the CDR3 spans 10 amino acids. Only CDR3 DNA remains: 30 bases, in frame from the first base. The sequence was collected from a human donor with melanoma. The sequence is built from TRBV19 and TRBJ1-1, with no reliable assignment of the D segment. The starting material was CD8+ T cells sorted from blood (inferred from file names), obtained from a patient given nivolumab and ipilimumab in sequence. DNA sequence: TGTGCCAGTATGACATCTGAAGCTTTCTTT. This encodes CASMTSEAFF.